This TCR beta chain was identified in a study of shared clonotypes between healthy human individuals. Notes on the study in general: The authors sampled blood alone, and tissue repertoires likely differ.

Adult Caucasians living in Nashville, Tennessee made up all of the donors. Produced via immunoSEQ multiplex PCR; TCRdb's table is partial and in-frame only. The sample includes about 560,000 clones, around 78% of them seen just once. Many counts were recorded for this clone. Its antigen is currently unknown. The CDR3 consists of 15 residues. Germline CDR1 reads MNHEY; CDR2 reads SVGAGI. Trimming cost V 8 bases and J 7 bases; bases outside gene matches: 14. Specimen: PBMCs. The chain joins TRBV6-5 to TRBJ1-2, with 9 bases matching TRBD1. This TCR was recovered from a woman aged 40 to 50 in good health. Some clones in this sample may be carry-over from other donors' samples. CDR3 nucleotide sequence: TGTGCCAGCCGACAACCGGGACAGGGTTTAACTGGCTACACCTTC. Translated: CASRQPGQGLTGYTF.